This T cell receptor beta chain was identified in a study of T cell changes during pregnancy in multiple sclerosis. Profiled with immunoSEQ multiplex PCR; TCRdb holds only in-frame clones, not every one. The table shows around 95,000 clones, with approximately 92% occurring only once. Germline V gives CDR1 MRHNA, CDR2 SNTAGT. This CDR3 region has 15 residues. With 3 bases clipped from V and 4 bases from J, the junction kept 5 bases outside the gene matches. The chain has TRBV6-4 and TRBJ2-3, with TRBD2 matching over 9 bases. The receptor was derived from a female donor with multiple sclerosis, enrolled in a pregnancy study. The input for sequencing was peripheral blood, taken after pregnancy. The CDR3 region is CASSERGGEADTQYF. CDR3 DNA: TGTGCCAGCAGTGAGCGCGGGGGGGAAGCAGATACGCAGTATTTT.